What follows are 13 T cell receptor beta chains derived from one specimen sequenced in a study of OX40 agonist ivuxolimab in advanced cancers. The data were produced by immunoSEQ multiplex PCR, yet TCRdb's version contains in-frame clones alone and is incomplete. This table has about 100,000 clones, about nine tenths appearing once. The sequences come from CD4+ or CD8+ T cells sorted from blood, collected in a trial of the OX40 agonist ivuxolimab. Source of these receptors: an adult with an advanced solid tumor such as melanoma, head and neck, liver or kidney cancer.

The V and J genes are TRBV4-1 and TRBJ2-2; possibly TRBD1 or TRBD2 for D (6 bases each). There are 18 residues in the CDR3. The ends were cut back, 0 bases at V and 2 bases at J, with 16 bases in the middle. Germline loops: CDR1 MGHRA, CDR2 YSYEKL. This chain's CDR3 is CASSQERIGGTNTGELFF. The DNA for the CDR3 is TGCGCCAGCAGCCAAGAGAGAATAGGGGGGACCAACACCGGGGAGCTGTTTTTT.

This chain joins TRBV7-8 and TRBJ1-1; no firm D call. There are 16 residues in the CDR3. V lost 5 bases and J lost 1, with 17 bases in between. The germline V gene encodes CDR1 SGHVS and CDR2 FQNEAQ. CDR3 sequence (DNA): TGTGCCAGCAGCCCGGTCGAGGGCTCGGGGAACACTGAAGCTTTCTTT. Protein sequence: CASSPVEGSGNTEAFF.

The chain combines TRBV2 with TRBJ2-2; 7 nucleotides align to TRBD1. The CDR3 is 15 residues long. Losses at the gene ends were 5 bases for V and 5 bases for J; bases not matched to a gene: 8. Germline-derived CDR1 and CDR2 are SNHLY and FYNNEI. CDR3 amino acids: CASSPQGVETGELFF. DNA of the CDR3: TGTGCCAGCAGTCCTCAGGGGGTTGAGACCGGGGAGCTGTTTTTT.

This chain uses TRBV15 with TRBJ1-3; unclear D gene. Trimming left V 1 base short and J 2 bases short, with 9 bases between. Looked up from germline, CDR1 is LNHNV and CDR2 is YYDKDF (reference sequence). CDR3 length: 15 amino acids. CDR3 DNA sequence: TGTGCCACCAGCAGAGTGCGGGGTACTGGAAACACCATATATTTT. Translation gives CATSRVRGTGNTIYF.

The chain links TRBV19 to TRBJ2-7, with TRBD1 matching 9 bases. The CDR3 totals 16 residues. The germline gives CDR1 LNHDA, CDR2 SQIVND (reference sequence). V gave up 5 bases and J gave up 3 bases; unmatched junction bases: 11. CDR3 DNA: TGTGCCAGTAGTTCGGGGTTCCCGGGACAGGGCTACGAGCAGTACTTC. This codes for CASSSGFPGQGYEQYF. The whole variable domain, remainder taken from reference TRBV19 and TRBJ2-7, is DGGITQSPKYLFRKEGQNVTLSCEQNLNHDAMYWYRQDPGQGLRLIYYSQIVNDFQKGDIAEGYSVSREKKESFPLTVTSAQKNPTAFYLCASSSGFPGQGYEQYFGPGTRLTVT.

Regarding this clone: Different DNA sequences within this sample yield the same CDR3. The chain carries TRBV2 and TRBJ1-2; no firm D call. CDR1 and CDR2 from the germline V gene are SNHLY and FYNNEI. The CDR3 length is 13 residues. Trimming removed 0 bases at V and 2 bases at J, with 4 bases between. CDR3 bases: TGTGCCAGCAGTGAAGCAGGGAACTATGGCTACACCTTC. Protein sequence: CASSEAGNYGYTF.

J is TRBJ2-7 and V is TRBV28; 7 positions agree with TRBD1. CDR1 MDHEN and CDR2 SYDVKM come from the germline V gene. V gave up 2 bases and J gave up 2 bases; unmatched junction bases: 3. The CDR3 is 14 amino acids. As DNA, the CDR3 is TGTGCCAGCAGTTTAGGGGACAGCCCCTACGAGCAGTACTTC. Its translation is CASSLGDSPYEQYF.

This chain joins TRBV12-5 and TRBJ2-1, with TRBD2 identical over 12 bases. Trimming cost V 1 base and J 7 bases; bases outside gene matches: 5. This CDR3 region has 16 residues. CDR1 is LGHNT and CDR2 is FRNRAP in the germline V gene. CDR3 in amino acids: CASGLGLAGGLNEQFF. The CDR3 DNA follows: TGTGCTAGTGGTTTGGGCCTAGCGGGAGGGTTAAATGAGCAGTTCTTC.

CDR3 sequence: CASSLEYSTDTQYF. The CDR3 bases are TGCGCCAGCAGCTTGGAGTACAGCACAGATACGCAGTATTTT. This chain uses TRBV5-1 with TRBJ2-3, with D unresolved. The CDR3 is 14 amino acids. The ends were cut back, 0 bases at V and 0 bases at J, with 5 bases in the middle. The germline CDR1 and CDR2 sequences are SGHRS and YFSETQ.

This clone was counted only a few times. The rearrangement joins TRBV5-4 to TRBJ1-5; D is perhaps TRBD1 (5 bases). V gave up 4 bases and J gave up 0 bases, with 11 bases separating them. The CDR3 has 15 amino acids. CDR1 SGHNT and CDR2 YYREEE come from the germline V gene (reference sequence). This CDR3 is CASSVGPASNQPQHF. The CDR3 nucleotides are TGTGCCAGCAGCGTGGGACCGGCTAGCAATCAGCCCCAGCATTTT.

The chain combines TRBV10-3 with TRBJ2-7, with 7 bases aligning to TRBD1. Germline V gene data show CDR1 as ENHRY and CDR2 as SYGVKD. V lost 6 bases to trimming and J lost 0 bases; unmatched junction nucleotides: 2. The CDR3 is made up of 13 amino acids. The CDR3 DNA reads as TGTGCCATCAGGGGGACAGCCTCCTACGAGCAGTACTTC. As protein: CAIRGTASYEQYF.

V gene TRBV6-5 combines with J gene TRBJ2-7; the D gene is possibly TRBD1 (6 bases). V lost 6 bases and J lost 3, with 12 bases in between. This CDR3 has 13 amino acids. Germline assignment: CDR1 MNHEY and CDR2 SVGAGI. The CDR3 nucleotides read TGTGCCAGCAGACCAGACAGGCACTACGAGCAGTACTTC. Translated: CASRPDRHYEQYF.

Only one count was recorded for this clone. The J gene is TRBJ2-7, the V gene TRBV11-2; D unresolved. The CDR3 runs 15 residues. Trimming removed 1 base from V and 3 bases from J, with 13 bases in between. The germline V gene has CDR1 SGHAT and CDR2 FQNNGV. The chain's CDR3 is CASSLAPLSGYEQYF. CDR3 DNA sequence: TGTGCCAGCAGCTTAGCCCCTCTCTCGGGCTACGAGCAGTACTTC.